These T cell receptor beta chains were read from a single sample in a study of T cells after yellow fever vaccination. TCRdb itself ran the 5' RACE reads through MiXCR, one entry per CDR3 protein. The sample records 350,000 to 450,000 distinct CDR3 sequences, over 15% being singletons. The material was PBMCs, obtained before the yellow fever booster vaccination. The receptors were gathered from a man younger than 30 who received the YFV17D yellow fever vaccine. CDR3s include the opening cysteine and the closing phenylalanine or tryptophan.

V	J	CDR3
TRBV7-2	TRBJ2-1	CASSFRGASSYNEQFF
TRBV12-3/TRBV12-4	TRBJ1-6	CASSLSQNSPLHF
TRBV6-2/TRBV6-3	TRBJ2-2	CASSYSSASTGELFF
TRBV6-5	TRBJ1-1	CASLPAGKGSTEAFF
TRBV12-3/TRBV12-4	TRBJ2-7	CASSLNGQGGEQYF
TRBV6-7	TRBJ2-5	CARTNQETQYF
TRBV7-2	TRBJ1-5	CASSQHRNQPQHF
TRBV5-1	TRBJ2-7	CASRLDRAPYEQYF
TRBV7-2	TRBJ1-2	CASTQMDSNYGYTF
TRBV5-8	TRBJ2-7	CASTTQDGESYEQYF
TRBV6-6	TRBJ2-1	CASRRAGTSGDEQFF
TRBV20-1	TRBJ1-2	CSARDDGGSYGYTF
TRBV29-1	TRBJ2-5	CSVDEDNQETQYF
TRBV25-1	TRBJ2-3	CASSEYSTDTQYF
TRBV6-2/TRBV6-3	TRBJ1-1	CASSYLGPMNTEAFF
TRBV5-1	TRBJ2-2	CASSLTETNTGELFF
TRBV10-2	TRBJ2-6	CASSETGANVLTF
TRBV11-3	TRBJ2-2	CASSFRGARPDTGELFF
TRBV6-5	TRBJ1-1	CASSYNGETTEAFF
TRBV5-1	TRBJ1-5	CASSFAGEGQPQHF
TRBV11-2	TRBJ1-1	CASSLDRGAEAFF
TRBV6-2/TRBV6-3	TRBJ1-5	CASSYWDFRPQHF
TRBV7-9	TRBJ1-2	CASSRTGGAEHYGYTF
TRBV6-5	TRBJ1-4	CASSIGQGDATNEKLFF
TRBV10-3	TRBJ1-2	CATHRGAGSGYTF
TRBV29-1	TRBJ1-2	CSGWIVDNYGYTF
TRBV20-1	TRBJ1-4	CSARGRGGEKLFF
TRBV12-3/TRBV12-4	TRBJ2-3	CASRIHHDRRPTDTQYF
TRBV7-2	TRBJ2-3	CASSLASGGTDTQYF
TRBV5-1	TRBJ2-1	CASRPSTTGGLNEQFF
TRBV6-5	TRBJ2-3	CASTTGGGRDTQYF
TRBV18	TRBJ2-3	CASSSVRQGPDTQYF
TRBV7-9	TRBJ2-2	CASSLPDRVSGELFF
TRBV12-3/TRBV12-4	TRBJ2-1	CASTLGRGGPLNNEQFF
TRBV9	TRBJ2-3	CASSSPPAGLYTDTQYF
TRBV7-2	TRBJ1-2	CASIFTKDVVANYGYTF
TRBV9	TRBJ2-1	CASSVTSGGYNEQFF
TRBV5-1	TRBJ2-3	CASSFGGQGTDTQYF
TRBV28	TRBJ1-4	CASRISGFNEKLFF
TRBV7-9	TRBJ2-7	CASIPGLAGYEQYF
TRBV7-7	TRBJ2-5	CASSLGVTSGQETQYF
TRBV11-2	TRBJ2-2	CASSLVAGQGGELFF
TRBV5-1	TRBJ2-3	CASSAGSSNTDTQYF
TRBV7-3	TRBJ2-3	CASSLIKDGDSTDTQYF
TRBV7-9	TRBJ1-2	CASSPNANYGYTF
TRBV9	TRBJ1-6	CASSGQGGGSPLHF
TRBV27	TRBJ1-5	CASSLYLPVYSNQPQHF
TRBV7-2	TRBJ2-6	CASSWDMSSGANVLTF
TRBV12-3/TRBV12-4	TRBJ2-5	CASSLYSRGTQYF
TRBV20-1	TRBJ2-1	CSARVAGGLNEQFF
TRBV5-1	TRBJ2-3	CASSLMGAGTDTQYF
TRBV7-9	TRBJ2-2	CASSLIDRQTGELFF
TRBV7-2	TRBJ2-5	CASSAQTSGETQYF
TRBV5-1	TRBJ2-2	CASSLGASNTGELFF
TRBV24-1	TRBJ1-1	CATSDAGRAEAFF
TRBV20-1	TRBJ1-6	CSADGGYNSPLHF